The 30 T cell receptor beta chains presented below share a single source sample, sequenced in a study of beta chain features in type 1 diabetes. Findings and limits, study-wide: In all four CD4+ subsets, TCRB CDR3 length was significantly, moderately reduced in type 1 diabetes.

Reverse transcription of all isolated RNA meant that expressed TCRB transcripts were sequenced. Clones were read by immunoSEQ multiplex PCR, and TCRdb kept only the in-frame ones, dropping some. The sample has 300,000 to 450,000 clones; around 10% are singletons. Antigens for these TCRs are unknown. Sequenced sample: central memory CD4+ T cells from blood. These receptor sequences come from a man aged 25 to 40 with type 1 diabetes.

The chain uses TRBV2 and TRBJ2-2; 9 nucleotides agree with TRBD1. Trimming removed 10 bases from V and 1 base from J; junction bases left unmatched: 7. Per the germline V gene, CDR1 is SNHLY and CDR2 is FYNNEI. The CDR3 totals 15 residues. The CDR3 protein is CATKLGQGNTGELFF. The CDR3 DNA reads TGTGCCACCAAATTGGGACAGGGGAACACCGGGGAGCTGTTTTTT. Drawing the rest from reference TRBV2 and TRBJ2-2, the complete variable domain is EPEVTQTPSHQVTQMGQEVILRCVPISNHLYFYWYRQILGQKVEFLVSFYNNEISEKSEIFDDQFSVERPDGSNFTLKIRSTKLEDSAMYFCATKLGQGNTGELFFGEGSRLTVL.

Ten or more counts support this clone. The rearrangement links TRBV10-3 to TRBJ2-3, with 9 bases matching TRBD2. The V segment lost 3 bases and the J segment 4 bases; nucleotides outside the gene matches: 5. Per germline, CDR1 ENHRY and CDR2 SYGVKD. This CDR3 spans 15 amino acids. In nucleotides, the CDR3 is TGTGCCATCAGTGACCCCGTAGCGGGAGCAGATACGCAGTATTTT. Amino acid sequence: CAISDPVAGADTQYF.

In nucleotides, the CDR3 is TGTGCCAGCAGTTGGTTGAGCGCCAAGGGAACCGGGGAGCTGTTTTTT. Translating it yields CASSWLSAKGTGELFF. The rearrangement uses TRBV27 and TRBJ2-2; the D is unclear. The ends were cut back, 4 bases at V and 5 bases at J, with 17 bases in the middle. CDR3 size: 16 residues. From germline, CDR1 is MNHEY and CDR2 SMNVEV (reference sequence).

This clone appeared a few times. The rearrangement links TRBV7-2 to TRBJ2-6, with TRBD1 as a possible D gene (5 bases). The V gene lost 5 bases and the J gene lost 0 bases, with 14 bases spanning the gap. Germline CDR1 is SGHTA and CDR2 is FQGNSA. CDR3 size: 17 residues. The CDR3 DNA reads as TGTGCCAGCAGCCAGGGTTATAGGAGCTCTGGGGCCAACGTCCTGACTTTC. Amino acid sequence: CASSQGYRSSGANVLTF. Full variable domain (missing parts from reference TRBV7-2 and TRBJ2-6): GAGVSQSPSNKVTEKGKDVELRCDPISGHTALYWYRQSLGQGLEFLIYFQGNSAPDKSGLPSDRFSAERTGGSVSTLTIQRTQQEDSAVYLCASSQGYRSSGANVLTFGAGSRLTVL.

V is TRBV4-1 and J is TRBJ2-5; maybe TRBD1 (5 bases). Deletions cut 0 bases from V and 11 bases from J, with 16 bases between. The CDR3 totals 14 residues. From germline, CDR1 is MGHRA and CDR2 YSYEKL. For the CDR3, the DNA is TGCGCCAGCAGCCAAGATGGGCAGGGCTTGGAGCAGTACTTC. This sequence encodes CASSQDGQGLEQYF.

This chain links TRBV7-3 with TRBJ2-5, with D perhaps matching TRBD2 (7 bases). Germline V gene data show CDR1 as SGHTA and CDR2 as FQGTGA. The CDR3 sequence is 12 residues long. V shed 8 bases and J shed 7 bases, with 14 bases lying between them. For the CDR3, the DNA is TGTGCCAGCGACCCAGGGGAGGGGACCCAGTACTTC. Translation: CASDPGEGTQYF.

This clone has a handful of counts. The V and J genes are TRBV29-1 and TRBJ1-1; 10 bases match TRBD1. Per germline, CDR1 SQVTM and CDR2 ANQGSEA. With V trimmed by 2 bases and J by 5 bases, 2 bases remained unmatched. This CDR3 comprises 13 residues. This chain's CDR3 is CSVEWDRGTEAFF. CDR3 DNA: TGCAGCGTTGAATGGGACAGGGGAACTGAAGCTTTCTTT.

This clone came up many times. The CDR3 DNA reads TGTGCCAGCTACACTAGCGGCACAGATACGCAGTATTTT. This translates into CASYTSGTDTQYF. The chain joins TRBV2 to TRBJ2-3; the match to TRBD2 covers 7 bases. The ends lost 8 bases at V and 1 base at J; junction bases unmatched: 3. The CDR3 extends over 13 amino acids. Germline V gene lookup returns CDR1 SNHLY and CDR2 FYNNEI.

This clone occurred many times. The V call is TRBV28, the J call TRBJ2-5, with 8 bases lining up with TRBD1. Trimming at V came to 1 base and at J to 3 bases, leaving 7 bases not matched to a gene. Per germline, CDR1 MDHEN and CDR2 SYDVKM. This CDR3 is 16 amino acids long. CDR3 DNA: TGTGCCAGCAGTTTATTGGACAGGGCTAGAGAAGAGACCCAGTACTTC. Translation gives CASSLLDRAREETQYF. The variable domain in full, with the rest retrieved from reference TRBV28 and TRBJ2-5, is DVKVTQSSRYLVKRTGEKVFLECVQDMDHENMFWYRQDPGLGLRLIYFSYDVKMKEKGDIPEGYSVSREKKERFSLILESASTNQTSMYLCASSLLDRAREETQYFGPGTRLLVL.

This clone was observed a handful of times. The junction and the germline gene differ at one end; a read error may be behind it. This chain joins TRBV28 and TRBJ2-1; D is ambiguous. Germline V CDR1 and CDR2: MDHEN, SYDVKM. This CDR3 region has 11 residues. The CDR3 here is CASSHYDEQFF. The CDR3 coding sequence is TGTGCCAGCAGTCACTACGATGAGCAGTTCTTC.

The V call is TRBV7-2, the J call TRBJ2-3; possibly TRBD1 for D (5 bases). This CDR3 is 14 amino acids long. V lost 10 bases and J lost 2, with 16 bases in between. Germline CDR1 is SGHTA and CDR2 is FQGNSA. The CDR3, as DNA: TGTGCCACCTCCTTCAGGGTAACCACAGATACGCAGTATTTT. Translation gives CATSFRVTTDTQYF.

At least ten counts were recorded for this clone. In DNA, the CDR3 is TGTGCCAGCAGTGAAGGGGGGATAGGGACTGAAGCTTTCTTT. Translation: CASSEGGIGTEAFF. The rearrangement joins TRBV2 to TRBJ1-1, with D possibly TRBD1 on 5 matching bases. There are 14 residues in the CDR3. Trimming pared 1 base from V and 5 bases from J, leaving 11 bases between. Germline loops: CDR1 SNHLY, CDR2 FYNNEI. Using reference TRBV2 and TRBJ1-1 for the parts outside the CDR3, the full variable domain is EPEVTQTPSHQVTQMGQEVILRCVPISNHLYFYWYRQILGQKVEFLVSFYNNEISEKSEIFDDQFSVERPDGSNFTLKIRSTKLEDSAMYFCASSEGGIGTEAFFGQGTRLTVV.

This clone has a handful of counts. V is TRBV6-5 and J is TRBJ1-1; D is unclear. The CDR3 runs 15 residues. The germline gives CDR1 MNHEY, CDR2 SVGAGI. With 0 bases removed from V and 2 bases from J, the gap between germline ends came to 10 bases. CDR3 bases: TGTGCCAGCAGTTACTCTGGCCGCCAAAACACTGAAGCTTTCTTT. It is translated as CASSYSGRQNTEAFF.

V gene TRBV5-1 combines with J gene TRBJ1-3; 10 nucleotides match TRBD1. The germline V gene encodes CDR1 SGHRS and CDR2 YFSETQ. CDR3 length equals 15 residues. Germline trimming cut 6 bases from V and 1 base from J; bases unmatched to any gene: 4. CDR3 sequence (DNA): TGCGCCAGCACCCCGGGACAGGGGTCTGGAAACACCATATATTTT. It codes for CASTPGQGSGNTIYF.

The sample holds a few counts of this clone. The chain combines TRBV14 with TRBJ2-7, with 11 nucleotides matching TRBD2. Germline assignment: CDR1 SGHDN and CDR2 FVKESK. The trim removed 4 bases at V and 2 bases at J, leaving 7 bases unmatched. The CDR3 sequence is 16 residues long. For the CDR3, the DNA is TGTGCCAGCAGCCGGAAACCTAGCGGGAGGCCCTACGAGCAGTACTTC. Amino acid sequence: CASSRKPSGRPYEQYF.

Note on this clone: In the same sample, other DNA sequences code for this CDR3. This chain uses TRBV7-7 with TRBJ2-1, with unresolved D. V was shortened by 1 base and J by 5 bases, with 6 bases between the two germline ends. The CDR3 has 13 residues. Germline loops: CDR1 SSHAT, CDR2 FNYEAQ (reference sequence). DNA for the CDR3: TGTGCCAGCAGCTTAGACAGAAACAATGAGCAGTTCTTC. Translation gives CASSLDRNNEQFF.

This clone was found many times. The chain carries TRBV15 and TRBJ1-4; maybe TRBD1 (5 bases). From germline, CDR1 is LNHNV and CDR2 YYDKDF (reference sequence). The V end was cut by 3 bases, the J end by 6 bases, with 14 bases between. The CDR3 has 15 residues. The CDR3 region has the DNA TGTGCCACCAGCAGCGACCGGGGGTGGGATGAAAAACTGTTTTTT. Translated: CATSSDRGWDEKLFF. Supplemented by reference TRBV15 and TRBJ1-4, the full variable domain reads DAMVIQNPRYQVTQFGKPVTLSCSQTLNHNVMYWYQQKSSQAPKLLFHYYDKDFNNEADTPDNFQSRRPNTSFCFLDIRSPGLGDTAMYLCATSSDRGWDEKLFFGSGTQLSVL.

Comments on this clone: This probably arose from a read error, given a far larger clone one base away. The sample contains more than one DNA sequence encoding this CDR3. CDR3 protein: CASSLEGNTEAFF. CDR3 coding DNA: TGTGCCAGCAGCTTAGAAGGGAACACTGAAGCTTTCTTT. The V gene is TRBV7-2, the J gene TRBJ1-1; D uncertain. The CDR3 loop spans 13 amino acids. CDR1 is SGHTA and CDR2 is FQGNSA in the germline V gene. V dropped 1 base and J dropped 1 base, with 4 bases sitting between them. Drawing the rest from reference TRBV7-2 and TRBJ1-1, the complete variable domain is GAGVSQSPSNKVTEKGKDVELRCDPISGHTALYWYRQSLGQGLEFLIYFQGNSAPDKSGLPSDRFSAERTGGSVSTLTIQRTQQEDSAVYLCASSLEGNTEAFFGQGTRLTVV.

This chain connects TRBV6-5 to TRBJ1-2, with D possibly being TRBD1 (5 bases). V lost 0 bases, J lost 6 bases, and 11 bases lay in between. There are 14 residues in the CDR3. Germline CDR1 and CDR2: MNHEY and SVGAGI. The CDR3 reads CASSYSRTPNGYTF. The DNA of the CDR3 is TGTGCCAGCAGTTACTCGAGGACACCTAATGGCTACACCTTC.

Many counts were recorded for this clone. In DNA, the CDR3 is TGTGCCAGCAGCTTAGGTGGTAGCGGGGCCCTCTACAATGAGCAGTTCTTC. This encodes CASSLGGSGALYNEQFF. The J gene is TRBJ2-1, the V gene TRBV7-8; TRBD2 aligns across 8 bases. The trim removed 1 base at V and 3 bases at J, leaving 8 bases unmatched. This CDR3 is 17 amino acids long. Per germline, CDR1 SGHVS and CDR2 FQNEAQ.

This clone was counted many times. The J gene is TRBJ2-5, the V gene TRBV15, with TRBD2 matching over 7 bases. CDR1 LNHNV and CDR2 YYDKDF come from the germline V gene (reference sequence). There are 15 residues in the CDR3. After removal of 2 bases from V and 6 bases from J, the junction contained 9 bases not matched to a gene. In DNA, the CDR3 is TGTGCCACCAGCAGAAAGGCGAGGGAGGGGCAGACCCAGTACTTC. It is translated as CATSRKAREGQTQYF.

The rearrangement joins TRBV6-5 to TRBJ2-7; TRBD1 is a possible D gene (6 bases). With 6 bases removed from V and 0 bases from J, the gap between germline ends came to 12 bases. The germline CDR1 and CDR2 sequences are MNHEY and SVGAGI. There are 14 residues in the CDR3. The DNA of the CDR3 is TGTGCCAGCAGGCTCGGGACACTCTCCTACGAGCAGTACTTC. It specifies CASRLGTLSYEQYF.

The chain is built from TRBV4-2 and TRBJ2-2, with D possibly TRBD2 on 5 matching bases. This CDR3 comprises 14 residues. The V gene lost 3 bases and the J gene lost 3 bases, with 8 bases spanning the gap. The germline CDR1 and CDR2 sequences are LGHNA and YNFKEQ. CDR3 nucleotides: TGTGCCAGCAGCCAGACGGAGGACACCGGGGAGCTGTTTTTT. Translated: CASSQTEDTGELFF.

The chain carries TRBV28 and TRBJ1-5; D not certain. Germline CDR1 and CDR2: MDHEN and SYDVKM. Trimming took off 2 bases at V and 0 bases at J, with 11 bases between the two ends. The CDR3 sequence is 16 residues long. This CDR3 reads CASSLKPTYSNQPQHF. CDR3 nucleotides: TGTGCCAGCAGTTTAAAACCCACCTATAGCAATCAGCCCCAGCATTTT. The full variable domain, its missing parts supplied by reference TRBV28 and TRBJ1-5, is DVKVTQSSRYLVKRTGEKVFLECVQDMDHENMFWYRQDPGLGLRLIYFSYDVKMKEKGDIPEGYSVSREKKERFSLILESASTNQTSMYLCASSLKPTYSNQPQHFGDGTRLSIL.

This chain links TRBV4-1 with TRBJ2-2; D remains ambiguous. CDR3 length: 14 amino acids. The germline V gene has CDR1 MGHRA and CDR2 YSYEKL. Trimming left V 0 bases short and J 6 bases short, with 8 bases between. The CDR3 reads CASSQDNGAGELFF. The CDR3 DNA sequence: TGCGCCAGCAGCCAAGATAATGGGGCCGGGGAGCTGTTTTTT.

In its sample, this clone was seen many times. The chain uses TRBV7-2 and TRBJ1-5, with unresolved D. CDR3 length: 14 residues. V was clipped by 5 bases and J by 9 bases, with 17 bases between them. Germline V CDR1 and CDR2: SGHTA, FQGNSA. The CDR3 loop is CASSPDPDLRPQHF. The CDR3 nucleotides are TGTGCCAGCAGCCCCGACCCGGACCTGAGGCCCCAGCATTTT.

The J gene is TRBJ2-7, the V gene TRBV19; 7 bases match TRBD1. The CDR3 loop spans 15 amino acids. V gave up 4 bases and J gave up 3 bases; unmatched junction bases: 9. Germline CDR1 LNHDA, CDR2 SQIVND (reference sequence). In DNA, the CDR3 is TGTGCCAGTAGTAAAGACAGGGTTCGGATCTACGAGCAGTACTTC. Its translation: CASSKDRVRIYEQYF.

This clone was seen a few times. The chain couples TRBV19 to TRBJ1-2, with 7 bases fitting TRBD1. J lost 4 bases, V lost 6 bases, and 8 bases had no gene match. The CDR3 covers 14 residues. Per germline, CDR1 LNHDA and CDR2 SQIVND (reference sequence). CDR3: CASSTTGMVYGYTF. As DNA, the CDR3 is TGTGCCAGTAGCACGACAGGGATGGTCTATGGCTACACCTTC.

J is TRBJ2-2 and V is TRBV5-1; 9 bases match TRBD1. Germline V gene lookup returns CDR1 SGHRS and CDR2 YFSETQ. Germline trimming cut 5 bases from V and 5 bases from J; bases unmatched to any gene: 7. The CDR3 totals 15 residues. CDR3 nucleotides: TGCGCCAGCAGGGAGACGACAGGGGGAACCGGGGAGCTGTTTTTT. It is translated as CASRETTGGTGELFF.

This chain connects TRBV2 to TRBJ2-3; D gene ambiguous. The CDR3 length is 14 residues. The V and J ends lost 6 bases and 0 bases respectively, with 10 bases between them. Germline V CDR1 and CDR2: SNHLY, FYNNEI. In DNA, the CDR3 is TGTGCCAGCAGACTGAGGAACAGCACAGATACGCAGTATTTT. The encoded protein is CASRLRNSTDTQYF.